A selection of T cell receptor beta chains follows, all from one sample in a study of T-cell memory formation after mild COVID-19. TCRdb itself ran the 5' RACE reads through MiXCR, one entry per CDR3 protein. The sample has about 190,000 distinct CDR3 sequences, roughly 10% seen once. The sample consisted of PBMCs or a T cell subset sorted from them (not recorded which). The receptors come from a man between 18 and 35 years old who had mild COVID-19 (a few samples of this study predate the infection). Cell type and time point are not known. Each CDR3 is given with its conserved first and last residue. Fields, in order: CDR3 protein, CDR3 DNA, J gene, V gene, D gene, clone size. D genes are given only for firm matches. A row's size may be missing; if present it is once, few, many or a size class.

CASSQGTVPSYEQYF	TGCGCCAGCAGCCAAGGGACAGTCCCCTCCTACGAGCAGTACTTC	TRBJ2-7	TRBV5-1	TRBD1	few
CASSLSGGLTDTQYF	TGTGCCAGCTCCCTGAGCGGGGGCCTCACAGATACGCAGTATTTT	TRBJ2-3	TRBV6-5	TRBD2	few
CASSLPGGGISSYNEQFF	TGCGCCAGCTCTCTCCCAGGGGGGGGGATTAGCTCCTACAATGAGCAGTTCTTC	TRBJ2-1	TRBV5-1	.	.
CASSSAAGAPNGYTF	TGTGCCAGCAGCTCAGCAGCGGGGGCGCCGAATGGCTACACCTTC	TRBJ1-2	TRBV7-9	.	few
CASSRRDTEAFF	TGTGCCAGCAGTCGGAGGGACACTGAAGCTTTCTTT	TRBJ1-1	TRBV12-3/TRBV12-4	.	.
CASMAAGGLSYNEQFF	TGTGCCAGCATGGCGGCGGGGGGGCTCTCCTACAATGAGCAGTTCTTC	TRBJ2-1	TRBV28	TRBD2	few
CASSVYHNSPLHF	TGTGCCAGCAGCGTCTACCATAATTCACCCCTCCACTTT	TRBJ1-6	TRBV9	.	few
CASSLGTRGNEQFF	TGTGCCAGCAGCTTAGGGACTAGGGGGAATGAGCAGTTCTTC	TRBJ2-1	TRBV11-2	.	.
CASSLDLSGTSTDTQYF	TGTGCCAGCAGCTTGGATCTCTCGGGAACTAGCACAGATACGCAGTATTTT	TRBJ2-3	TRBV5-6	.	.
CASSFLRDTPYEQYF	TGTGCCAGCAGTTTTCTCAGGGATACCCCCTACGAGCAGTACTTC	TRBJ2-7	TRBV12-3/TRBV12-4	.	.
CAIGRVGTDTQYF	TGTGCCATCGGAAGGGTAGGCACAGATACGCAGTATTTT	TRBJ2-3	TRBV10-3	.	few
CASSLGLQGRSEKLFF	TGCGCCAGCAGCTTGGGTTTACAGGGGAGAAGTGAAAAACTGTTTTTT	TRBJ1-4	TRBV5-1	TRBD1	few
CASSLTGVNTEAFF	TGTGCCAGCAGCTTGACAGGCGTGAACACTGAAGCTTTCTTT	TRBJ1-1	TRBV5-6	.	.
CAWSADSDQPQHF	TGTGCCTGGAGTGCAGACAGCGATCAGCCCCAGCATTTT	TRBJ1-5	TRBV30	.	few
CASAGGIGAFF	TGTGCCTCCGCCGGGGGGATAGGAGCTTTCTTT	TRBJ1-1	TRBV11-2	.	.
CASVKRDRGYGYTF	TGTGCCAGCGTTAAACGGGACAGGGGCTATGGCTACACCTTC	TRBJ1-2	TRBV6-5	TRBD1	.
CASSSMRDSRRAFF	TGTGCCAGCAGCTCGATGCGGGACTCCCGAAGGGCTTTCTTT	TRBJ1-1	TRBV7-8	.	.